This T cell receptor beta chain appears in the sequencing data of a study of human T cells and chemical hapten exposure. Background on the study: The cohort included alopecia areata under or over 50% scalp, totalis and universalis.

Unique molecular identifiers were attached to individual cDNA molecules during library preparation. TCRdb re-called the RACE reads through MiXCR, storing one row per CDR3 protein. This sample has 300,000 to 400,000 distinct CDR3 sequences, with 5.1% found just once. This CDR3 contains 17 residues. From germline, CDR1 is LGHDT and CDR2 YNNKEL (reference sequence). After removal of 1 base from V and 4 bases from J, the junction contained 5 bases not matched to a gene. This clonotype was seen a handful of times. Its antigen remains unknown. Notes on the study in general: In comparison with controls, expanded TCRs gave rise to a significantly larger number of large CDR3 similarity clusters.

Time point given: pre-sensitization, week 0. Described treatment: therapeutic diphenylcyclopropenone sensitization with weekly scalp DPC. Blood sampling occurred before each patch-test application. The clonotype originates from a woman between 50 and 59 years old with alopecia areata. Some clones in this sample may be carry-over from other donors' samples. This rearrangement joins TRBV3-1 to TRBJ2-2, with 11 bases that match TRBD2. Here the sequenced sample was whole blood, taken in connection with sensitization to the hapten diphenylcyclopropenone (DPC). The CDR3 nucleotides are TGTGCCAGCAGCCAAGGCGACCTAGCGGGAGGCACCGGGGAGCTGTTTTTT. Translating gives CASSQGDLAGGTGELFF. Supplemented by reference TRBV3-1 and TRBJ2-2, the full variable domain reads DTAVSQTPKYLVTQMGNDKSIKCEQNLGHDTMYWYKQDSKKFLKIMFSYNNKELIINETVPNRFSPKSPDKAHLNLHINSLELGDSAVYFCASSQGDLAGGTGELFFGEGSRLTVL.